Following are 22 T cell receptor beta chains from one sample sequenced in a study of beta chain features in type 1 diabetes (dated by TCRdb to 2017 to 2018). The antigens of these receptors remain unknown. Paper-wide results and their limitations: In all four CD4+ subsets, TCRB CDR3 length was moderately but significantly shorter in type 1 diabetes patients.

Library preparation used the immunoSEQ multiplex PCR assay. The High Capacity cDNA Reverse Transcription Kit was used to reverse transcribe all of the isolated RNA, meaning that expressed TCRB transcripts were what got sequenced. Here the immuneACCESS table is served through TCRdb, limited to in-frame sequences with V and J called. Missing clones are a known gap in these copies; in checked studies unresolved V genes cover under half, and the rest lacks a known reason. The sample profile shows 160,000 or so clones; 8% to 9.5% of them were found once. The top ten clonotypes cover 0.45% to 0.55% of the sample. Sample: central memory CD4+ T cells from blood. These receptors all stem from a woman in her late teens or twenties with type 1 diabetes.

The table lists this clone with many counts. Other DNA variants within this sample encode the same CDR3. CDR3 sequence (DNA): TGCGCCAGCAGCTTCGACAGGACGGGAGAAGCTTTCTTT. As protein: CASSFDRTGEAFF. The V and J genes are TRBV5-1 and TRBJ1-1; the D gene is possibly TRBD1 (6 bases). Germline V gene lookup returns CDR1 SGHRS and CDR2 YFSETQ. The CDR3 spans 13 residues. With 2 bases removed from V and 8 bases from J, the gap between germline ends came to 13 bases.

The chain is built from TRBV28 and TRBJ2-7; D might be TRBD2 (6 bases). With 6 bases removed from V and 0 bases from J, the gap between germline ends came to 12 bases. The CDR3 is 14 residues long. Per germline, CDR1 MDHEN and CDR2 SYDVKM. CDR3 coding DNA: TGTGCCAGCAGCCCCCCCGGGAGCTCCTACGAGCAGTACTTC. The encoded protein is CASSPPGSSYEQYF.

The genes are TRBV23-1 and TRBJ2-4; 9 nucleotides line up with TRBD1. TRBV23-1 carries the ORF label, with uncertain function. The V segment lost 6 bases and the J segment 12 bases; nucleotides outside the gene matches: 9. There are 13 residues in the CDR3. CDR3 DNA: TGCGCCAGCAGCCAAGTTAACAGGGGGCATCAGTACTTC. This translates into CASSQVNRGHQYF.

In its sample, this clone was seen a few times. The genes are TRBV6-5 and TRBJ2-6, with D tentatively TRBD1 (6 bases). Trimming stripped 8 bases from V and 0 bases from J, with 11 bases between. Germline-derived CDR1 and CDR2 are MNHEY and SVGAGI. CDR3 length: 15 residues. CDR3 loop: CASGLGGSGANVLTF. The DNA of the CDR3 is TGTGCCAGCGGGCTAGGGGGCTCTGGGGCCAACGTCCTGACTTTC.

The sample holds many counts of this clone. The CDR3 is CARARDSVINEQFF. The DNA of the CDR3 is TGTGCCCGGGCCCGGGACTCGGTCATCAATGAGCAGTTCTTC. The chain carries TRBV30 and TRBJ2-1; weak D call: TRBD2 (6 bases). In germline, CDR1 is GTSNPN, CDR2 SVGIG (reference sequence). The CDR3 has 14 amino acids. The ends were cut back, 8 bases at V and 6 bases at J, with 20 bases in the middle.

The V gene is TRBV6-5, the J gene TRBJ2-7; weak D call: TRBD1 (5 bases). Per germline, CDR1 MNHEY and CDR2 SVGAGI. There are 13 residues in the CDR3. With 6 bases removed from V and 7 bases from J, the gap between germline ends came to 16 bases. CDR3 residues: CASRSQEFGEQYF. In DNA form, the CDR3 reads TGTGCCAGCAGGTCACAGGAGTTTGGAGAGCAGTACTTC.

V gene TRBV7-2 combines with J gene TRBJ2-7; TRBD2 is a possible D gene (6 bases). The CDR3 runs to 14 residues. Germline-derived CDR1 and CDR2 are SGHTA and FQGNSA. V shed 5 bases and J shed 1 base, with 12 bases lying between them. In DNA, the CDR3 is TGTGCCAGCAGCCCGCAGGAGGGATCCTACGAGCAGTACTTC. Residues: CASSPQEGSYEQYF.

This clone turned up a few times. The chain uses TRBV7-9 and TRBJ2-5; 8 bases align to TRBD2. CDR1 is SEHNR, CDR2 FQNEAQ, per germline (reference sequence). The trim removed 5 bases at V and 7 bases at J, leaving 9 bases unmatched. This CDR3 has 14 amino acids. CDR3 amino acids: CASSPVPTSATQYF. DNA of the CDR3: TGTGCCAGCAGCCCGGTCCCGACTAGCGCGACCCAGTACTTC.

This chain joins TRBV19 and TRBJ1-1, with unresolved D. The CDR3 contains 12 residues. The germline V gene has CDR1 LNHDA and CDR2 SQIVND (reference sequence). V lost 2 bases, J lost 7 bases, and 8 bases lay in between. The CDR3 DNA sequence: TGTGCCAGTAGTATAAGCCCCGTTGAAGCTTTCTTT. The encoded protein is CASSISPVEAFF. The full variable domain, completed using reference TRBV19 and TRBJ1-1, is DGGITQSPKYLFRKEGQNVTLSCEQNLNHDAMYWYRQDPGQGLRLIYYSQIVNDFQKGDIAEGYSVSREKKESFPLTVTSAQKNPTAFYLCASSISPVEAFFGQGTRLTVV.

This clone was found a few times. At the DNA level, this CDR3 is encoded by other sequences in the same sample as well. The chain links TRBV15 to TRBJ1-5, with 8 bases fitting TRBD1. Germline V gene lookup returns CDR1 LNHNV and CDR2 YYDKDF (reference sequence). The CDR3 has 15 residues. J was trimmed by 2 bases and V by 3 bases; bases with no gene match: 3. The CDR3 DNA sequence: TGTGCCACCAGCAGTCGGGGACAGGGCAATCAGCCCCAGCATTTT. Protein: CATSSRGQGNQPQHF.

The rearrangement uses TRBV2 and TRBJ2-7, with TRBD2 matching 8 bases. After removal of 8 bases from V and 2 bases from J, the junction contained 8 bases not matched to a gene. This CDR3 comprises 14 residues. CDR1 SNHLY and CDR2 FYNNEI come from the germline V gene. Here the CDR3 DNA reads TGTGCCAGCGTGGACTCAGCGGGAGCCTACGAGCAGTACTTC. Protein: CASVDSAGAYEQYF.

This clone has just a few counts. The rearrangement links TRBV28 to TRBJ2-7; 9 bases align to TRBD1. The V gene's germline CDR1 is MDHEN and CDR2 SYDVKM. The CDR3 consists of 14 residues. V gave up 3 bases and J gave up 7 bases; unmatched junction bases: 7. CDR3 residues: CASSFVQGAKEQYF. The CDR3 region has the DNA TGTGCCAGCAGTTTTGTACAGGGGGCTAAGGAGCAGTACTTC.

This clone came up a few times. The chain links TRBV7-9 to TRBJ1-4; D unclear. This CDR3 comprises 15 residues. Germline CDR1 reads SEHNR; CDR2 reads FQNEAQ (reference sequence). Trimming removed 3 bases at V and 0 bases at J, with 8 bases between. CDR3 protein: CASSFELTTNEKLFF. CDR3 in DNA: TGTGCCAGCAGCTTCGAGTTGACAACTAATGAAAAACTGTTTTTT.

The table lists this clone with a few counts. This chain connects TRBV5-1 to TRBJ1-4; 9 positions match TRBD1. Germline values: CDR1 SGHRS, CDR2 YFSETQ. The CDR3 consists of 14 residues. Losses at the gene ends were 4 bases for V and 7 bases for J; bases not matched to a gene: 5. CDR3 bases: TGCGCCAGCAGCGTCGGGACAGGGTCTGAAAAACTGTTTTTT. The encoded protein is CASSVGTGSEKLFF.

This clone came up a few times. CDR3 DNA sequence: TGTGCCAGCAGCTCGCTACAGGGGAAGCAGTACTTC. Protein sequence: CASSSLQGKQYF. The chain recombines TRBV7-9 with TRBJ2-7, with 7 bases aligning to TRBD1. Germline V gene lookup returns CDR1 SEHNR and CDR2 FQNEAQ (reference sequence). The CDR3 has 12 residues. The J segment lost 8 bases and the V segment lost 4 bases, leaving 5 bases of the junction unmatched.

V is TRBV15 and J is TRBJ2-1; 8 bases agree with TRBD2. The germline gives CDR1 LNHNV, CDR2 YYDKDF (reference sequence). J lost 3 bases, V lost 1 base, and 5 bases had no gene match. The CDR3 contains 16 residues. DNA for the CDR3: TGTGCCACCAGCAGAGGAGGGAGCGGGGGCTACAATGAGCAGTTCTTC. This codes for CATSRGGSGGYNEQFF. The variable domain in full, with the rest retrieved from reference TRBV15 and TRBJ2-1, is DAMVIQNPRYQVTQFGKPVTLSCSQTLNHNVMYWYQQKSSQAPKLLFHYYDKDFNNEADTPDNFQSRRPNTSFCFLDIRSPGLGDTAMYLCATSRGGSGGYNEQFFGPGTRLTVL.

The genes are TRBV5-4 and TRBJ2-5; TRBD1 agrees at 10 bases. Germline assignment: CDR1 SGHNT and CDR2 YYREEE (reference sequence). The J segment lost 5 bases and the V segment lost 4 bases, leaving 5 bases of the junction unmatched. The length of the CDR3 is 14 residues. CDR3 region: CASSRQGALETQYF. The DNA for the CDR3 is TGTGCCAGCAGCCGACAGGGGGCTCTCGAGACCCAGTACTTC.

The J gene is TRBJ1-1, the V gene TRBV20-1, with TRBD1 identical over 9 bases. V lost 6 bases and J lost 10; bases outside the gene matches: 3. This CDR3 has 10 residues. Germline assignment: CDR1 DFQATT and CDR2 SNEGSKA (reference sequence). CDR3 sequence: CSAGQGRAFF. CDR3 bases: TGCAGTGCCGGACAGGGGCGAGCTTTCTTT.

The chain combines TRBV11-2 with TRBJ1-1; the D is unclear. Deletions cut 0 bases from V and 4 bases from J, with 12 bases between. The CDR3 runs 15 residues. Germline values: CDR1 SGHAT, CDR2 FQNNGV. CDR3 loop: CASSLEGRIGTEAFF. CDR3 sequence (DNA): TGTGCCAGCAGCTTAGAGGGCAGGATCGGCACTGAAGCTTTCTTT.

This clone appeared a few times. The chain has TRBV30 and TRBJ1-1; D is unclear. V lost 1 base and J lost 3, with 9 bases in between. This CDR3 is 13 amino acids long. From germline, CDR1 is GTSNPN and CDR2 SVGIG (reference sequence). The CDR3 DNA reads TGTGCCTGGAGTGACTCGGTGTACACTGAAGCTTTCTTT. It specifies CAWSDSVYTEAFF.

The CDR3 sequence is CASSGQSADEQYF. DNA for the CDR3: TGTGCCAGCTCGGGGCAGTCGGCGGACGAGCAGTACTTC. The V gene is TRBV18, the J gene TRBJ2-7; TRBD1 is a possible D gene (5 bases). V gave up 6 bases and J gave up 5 bases, with 14 bases separating them. Germline V gene sequence: CDR1 KGHSH, CDR2 LQKENI. The CDR3 sequence is 13 residues long.

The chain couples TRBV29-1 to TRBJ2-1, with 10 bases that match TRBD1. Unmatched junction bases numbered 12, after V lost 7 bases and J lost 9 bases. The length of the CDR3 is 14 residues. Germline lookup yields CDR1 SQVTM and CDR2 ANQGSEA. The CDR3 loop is CSAVGGQGRGEQFF. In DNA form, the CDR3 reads TGCAGCGCCGTAGGGGGACAGGGGAGGGGTGAGCAGTTCTTC.